This T cell receptor (beta chain) is drawn from a study of shared clonotypes between healthy human individuals. The protocol was immunoSEQ multiplex PCR, while the TCRdb copy is restricted to in-frame clones and leaves out a portion. Of around 600,000 clones listed, about 95% are singletons. Naive CD8 cells lacked CD45RO and underwent positive selection for CCR7, leaving out terminally differentiated effector memory CD45RA+ cells. With 5 bases removed from V and 1 base from J, the gap between germline ends came to 14 bases. This CDR3 has 16 residues. Germline V gene data show CDR1 as LNHDA and CDR2 as SQIVND (reference sequence).

This clonotype was sampled from a woman in her thirties in good health. This chain joins TRBV19 and TRBJ2-2, with D possibly being TRBD2 (5 bases). The specimen sequenced was naive CD8+ T cells sorted from blood. The DNA for the CDR3 is TGTGCCAGTAGTGGGCCCGGGATAGTGAACACCGGGGAGCTGTTTTTT. Translating gives CASSGPGIVNTGELFF.